This T cell receptor beta chain was sequenced during a study of cytotoxic CD8 clonotypes in ibrutinib-treated CLL. The method was immunoSEQ multiplex PCR; TCRdb's version includes in-frame clones alone and lacks a portion of them. The sample has 55,000 to 80,000 clones; about nine tenths are singletons. Germline assignment: CDR1 GTSNPN and CDR2 SVGIG (reference sequence). CDR3 length: 15 amino acids. With 2 bases removed from V and 2 bases from J, the gap between germline ends came to 16 bases. The chain combines TRBV30 with TRBJ2-7; D call uncertain. The source of this sequence is a human donor with chronic lymphocytic leukemia. Sequences were derived from PBMCs, sampled after 12 months of ibrutinib treatment. CDR3 nucleotide sequence: TGTGCCTGGAGTCCAAAGACGAGACCTACCTACGAGCAGTACTTC. It yields the protein CAWSPKTRPTYEQYF.